The rows below give T cell receptor beta chains drawn from one sample of a study of CD8 T cells in Susac syndrome. TCRdb reanalysed the immunoSEQ multiplex PCR reads using MiXCR and keeps one entry per CDR3 protein. The data contain 100,000 to 150,000 distinct CDR3 sequences, about 93% of them singletons. The sequenced material came from CD8+ T cells from PBMCs. Every receptor here comes from a human donor with Susac syndrome. CDR3s leave out the opening cysteine and the closing phenylalanine or tryptophan.

CDR3 | J | V
ASSGVGETQY | TRBJ2-5 | TRBV12-3/TRBV12-4
ASSLRPRGRWTIY | TRBJ1-3 | TRBV12-3/TRBV12-4
ASSDNKNTEAF | TRBJ1-1 | TRBV2
AAGDGYGYT | TRBJ1-2 | TRBV29-1
ASTRDSALYEQY | TRBJ2-7 | TRBV12-3/TRBV12-4
ASSLDLVTEAF | TRBJ1-1 | TRBV7-3
ASSLAGVVAGYT | TRBJ1-2 | TRBV11-2
ASSQHRGSNYGYT | TRBJ1-2 | TRBV4-3
AKLRDWTNTGELF | TRBJ2-2 | TRBV7-3
ASSFTAGTNEKLF | TRBJ1-4 | TRBV28
SARPFLAGWTYEQY | TRBJ2-7 | TRBV20-1
ASSFGDIKYGYT | TRBJ1-2 | TRBV5-4
ASSLSRDLMYEQY | TRBJ2-7 | TRBV27
ASSLTSRGDEQF | TRBJ2-1 | TRBV4-1
ASSQLWDPGQKYEQY | TRBJ2-7 | TRBV3-1
ASSHPPSTGTGEEAF | TRBJ1-1 | TRBV3-1
ASSLGQGLVGTEAF | TRBJ1-1 | TRBV12-3/TRBV12-4
SVETSGGTGELF | TRBJ2-2 | TRBV29-1
ASSTRGMNTEAF | TRBJ1-1 | TRBV10-2
ATSSGLADSYEQY | TRBJ2-7 | TRBV15
ASSRDRGSGANVLT | TRBJ2-6 | TRBV4-3
ASSEYMGETQY | TRBJ2-5 | TRBV25-1
ASSGGGGGTEAF | TRBJ1-1 | TRBV28
ASVLGESEQF | TRBJ2-1 | TRBV11-2
ASSHGIDYGYT | TRBJ1-2 | TRBV27
ASSSRQGMNTEAF | TRBJ1-1 | TRBV12-3/TRBV12-4
ASSLNSYNSPLH | TRBJ1-6 | TRBV27
ASSFLWPEAF | TRBJ1-1 | TRBV7-8
ASSTTPWEEPF | TRBJ2-1 | TRBV7-2
AWSVPDRETYEQY | TRBJ2-7 | TRBV30
ASSGTKNTEAF | TRBJ1-1 | TRBV9
ASSFNQYNEQF | TRBJ2-1 | TRBV12-3/TRBV12-4
SASPLAGGNEAQY | TRBJ2-5 | TRBV20-1
ASSPGTSSYNEQF | TRBJ2-1 | TRBV2
ASSPQGARTDTQY | TRBJ2-3 | TRBV13
ATSETGQNSNQPQH | TRBJ1-5 | TRBV24-1
ASSQGPSGRAPDTQY | TRBJ2-3 | TRBV4-2
ATSLAAEAF | TRBJ1-1 | TRBV25-1
ASSLGQGSTEAF | TRBJ1-1 | TRBV13
ASSLGWDQPQH | TRBJ1-5 | TRBV5-6
ASSPEAQLNTEAF | TRBJ1-1 | TRBV4-1
ATSVYLEETQY | TRBJ2-5 | TRBV15
ASSWGGHEQY | TRBJ2-7 | TRBV12-3/TRBV12-4
ASSLFAGLTYEQY | TRBJ2-7 | TRBV5-1
ASSQVPSGYTGELF | TRBJ2-2 | TRBV3-1
ASNPTLYNEQF | TRBJ2-1 | TRBV19
ASSLSYLGSAGGQPQH | TRBJ1-5 | TRBV7-2
ASGGGNIYEQY | TRBJ2-7 | TRBV12-5
ASSLAGGEREQF | TRBJ2-1 | TRBV5-4
ATQGGRETQY | TRBJ2-5 | TRBV15
ASSLAGTGVYEQY | TRBJ2-7 | TRBV7-9
ASSSHLRDRPYGYT | TRBJ1-2 | TRBV28
ASRTGYYGYT | TRBJ1-2 | TRBV19
ASSLGASNTEAF | TRBJ1-1 | TRBV5-4